The following is a T cell receptor beta chain sequence with its context. Other DNA sequences in the sample encode the same CDR3. The J segment lost 4 bases and the V segment lost 3 bases, leaving 5 bases of the junction unmatched. Looked up from germline, CDR1 is MRHNA and CDR2 is SNTAGT. CDR3 length: 15 residues. Source study methods: Amplified reference gene primers provided the basis for estimating nucleated cell counts. Generated by immunoSEQ multiplex PCR, the TCRdb table keeps only in-frame clones and is missing some. V, J and clone size were drawn from that table, and D and trimming were deduced from the DNA. The table records roughly 220,000 clones, approximately 92% of them present only once. The sample is drawn from a study of blood T cell repertoires in COVID-19. Study in general: Nucleic acid was either cDNA or gDNA, and it came from T cells, B-cell-depleted T cells, or PBMCs.

Those enrolled, adults aged roughly 18 to 89 years, came from roughly 23 US areas. This chain connects TRBV6-4 to TRBJ2-3, with 9 nucleotides matching TRBD2. Sequencing was carried out using PBMCs or T cells enriched from blood (not recorded which). The clonotype was recovered from a woman aged 18-29 years in a cohort exposed to, infected with or recovered from COVID-19 (not recorded which). CDR3 DNA: TGTGCCAGCAGTGAGGGCGGGGGGGCCGCAGATACGCAGTATTTT. Its translation: CASSEGGGAADTQYF.